The clone carrying this T cell receptor (beta chain) was found many times. Its antigen is unknown. The TCR beta library used iRepertoire HTBI primers with Arm-PCR amplification of CDR3. Each CDR3 protein gets one entry after TCRdb re-called the multiplex PCR reads with MiXCR. The table records about 400,000 distinct CDR3 sequences, more than 20% of them present only once. The sample is drawn from a study of regulatory T cells in long-lasting Graves disease. Study details: Persistent Graves' disease required over 5 years of antithyroid drugs and positive TSH receptor antibodies. Study-level findings and limits: Newly diagnosed Graves' patients exceeded persistent ones in TCR diversity. Persistent disease was associated with favored TRBV28 usage and with favored use of TRBJ1-2 and TRBJ2-5.

The CDR3 extends over 14 amino acids. The V end lost 0 bases, the J end lost 5 bases, and 8 bases lay between the germline ends. The V gene's germline CDR1 is SGDLS and CDR2 YYNGEE. The time point: persistent/refractory GD, antithyroid drugs over 5 years with positive TRAb. Extracted PBMC RNA gave rise to the TCR library. The sequence came from a female donor with Graves disease. This sample comprised peripheral blood mononuclear cells (PBMCs), obtained when the disease was refractory, from a patient treated with antithyroid drugs. The rearrangement links TRBV9 to TRBJ1-4; TRBD1 is a possible D gene (5 bases). The DNA of the CDR3 is TGTGCCAGCAGCGTAGGGCAGGGAAATGAAAAACTGTTTTTT. Translated, it gives CASSVGQGNEKLFF.